Presented here are 6 T cell receptor beta chains from one specimen sequenced in a study of monozygotic twins with inflammatory bowel disease. From the 5' RACE reads, TCRdb lists one entry per CDR3 protein and no DNA. The sample totals hundreds of thousands of distinct CDR3 sequences. Sequencing was done on a sample of blood. The receptors here all came from a human donor with ulcerative colitis or Crohn's disease, or a healthy co-twin of an affected twin (not recorded which).

V usage is TRBV25-1 and J usage is TRBJ1-4. The V gene's germline CDR1 is MGHDK and CDR2 SYGVNS. This CDR3 is built from 15 residues. The CDR3 loop reads CASTKNQPTNEKLFF. The variable domain in full, completed from reference TRBV25-1 and TRBJ1-4, reads EADIYQTPRYLVIGTGKKITLECSQTMGHDKMYWYQQDPGMELHLIHYSYGVNSTEKGDLSSESTVSRIRTEHFPLTLESARPSHTSQYLCASTKNQPTNEKLFFGSGTQLSVL.

The rearrangement joins TRBV29-1 to TRBJ2-1; TCRdb gives TRBD2 as the D gene, but with no DNA this cannot be confirmed. Germline loops: CDR1 SQVTM, CDR2 ANQGSEA. The CDR3 sequence is 16 residues long. CDR3 loop: CSVVGLAGGGDNEQFF.

The chain carries TRBV18 and TRBJ1-1. This CDR3 region has 15 residues. Germline lookup yields CDR1 KGHSH and CDR2 LQKENI. CDR3 protein: CASSPDSASTREAFF. Full variable domain (remainder filled in from reference TRBV18 and TRBJ1-1): NAGVMQNPRHLVRRRGQEARLRCSPMKGHSHVYWYRQLPEEGLKFMVYLQKENIIDESGMPKERFSAEFPKEGPSILRIQQVVRGDSAAYFCASSPDSASTREAFFGQGTRLTVV.

The J gene is TRBJ2-7, the V gene TRBV2; TCRdb gives TRBD2 as the D gene, but with no DNA this cannot be confirmed. From germline, CDR1 is SNHLY and CDR2 FYNNEI. The length of the CDR3 is 15 residues. This CDR3 reads CASSEARPRTYEQYF. The complete variable domain, with remaining parts taken from reference TRBV2 and TRBJ2-7, reads EPEVTQTPSHQVTQMGQEVILRCVPISNHLYFYWYRQILGQKVEFLVSFYNNEISEKSEIFDDQFSVERPDGSNFTLKIRSTKLEDSAMYFCASSEARPRTYEQYFGPGTRLTVT.

The chain joins TRBV6-2 or TRBV6-3 to TRBJ2-3; TCRdb's assignment of TRBD2 cannot be checked, as there is no DNA. The CDR3 runs to 20 residues. In germline, CDR1 is MNHEY, CDR2 SVGEGT. CDR3 residues: CASSYNPRTSGGERTDTQYF.

This chain connects TRBV11-1 to TRBJ2-7; there is no DNA to check the TCRdb D call of TRBD2. The CDR3 length is 18 residues. Per germline, CDR1 SGHAT and CDR2 FQDESV (reference sequence). The CDR3 is CASSLADRSGRESYEQYF.